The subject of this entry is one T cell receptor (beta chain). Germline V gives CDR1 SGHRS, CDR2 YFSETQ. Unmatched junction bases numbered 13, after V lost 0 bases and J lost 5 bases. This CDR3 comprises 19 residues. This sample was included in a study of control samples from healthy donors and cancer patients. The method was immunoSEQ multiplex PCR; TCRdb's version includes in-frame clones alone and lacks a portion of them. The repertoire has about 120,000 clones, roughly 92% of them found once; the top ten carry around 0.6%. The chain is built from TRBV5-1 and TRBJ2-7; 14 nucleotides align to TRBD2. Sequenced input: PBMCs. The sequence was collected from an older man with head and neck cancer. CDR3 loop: CASSLGILTSGGASHEQYF. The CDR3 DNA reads TGCGCCAGCAGCTTGGGCATCCTGACTAGCGGGGGGGCCAGTCACGAGCAGTACTTC.